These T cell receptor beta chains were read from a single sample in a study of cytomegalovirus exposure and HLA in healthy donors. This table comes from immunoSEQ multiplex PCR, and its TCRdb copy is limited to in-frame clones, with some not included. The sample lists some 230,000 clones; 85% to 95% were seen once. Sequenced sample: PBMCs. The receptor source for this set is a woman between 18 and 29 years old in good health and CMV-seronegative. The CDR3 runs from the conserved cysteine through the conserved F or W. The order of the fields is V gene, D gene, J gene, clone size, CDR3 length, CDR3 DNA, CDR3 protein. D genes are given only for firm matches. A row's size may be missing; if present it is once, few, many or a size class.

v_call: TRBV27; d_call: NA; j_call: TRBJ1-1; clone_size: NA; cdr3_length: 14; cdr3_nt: TGTGCCAGCAGTTTTCGGGGGGCGAACACTGAAGCTTTCTTT; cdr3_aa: CASSFRGANTEAFF
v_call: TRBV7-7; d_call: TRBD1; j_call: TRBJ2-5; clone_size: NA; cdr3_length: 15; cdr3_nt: TGTGCCAGCAGCCCCACATTAGACAGGGCTGAGACCCAGTACTTC; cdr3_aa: CASSPTLDRAETQYF
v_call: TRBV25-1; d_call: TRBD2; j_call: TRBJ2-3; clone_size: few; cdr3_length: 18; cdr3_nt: TGTGCCAGCAGTGAAGGACTAGCGGGAGGGAGGGGCACAGATACGCAGTATTTT; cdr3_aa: CASSEGLAGGRGTDTQYF
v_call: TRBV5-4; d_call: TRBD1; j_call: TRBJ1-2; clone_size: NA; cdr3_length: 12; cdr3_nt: TGTGCCAGCAGTCCTGGACAGGGGGGCTACACCTTC; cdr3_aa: CASSPGQGGYTF
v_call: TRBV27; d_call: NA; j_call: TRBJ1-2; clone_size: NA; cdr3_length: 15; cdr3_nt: TGTGCCAGCAGTTTAGGGGCAGGGGTCATCTATGGCTACACCTTC; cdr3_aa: CASSLGAGVIYGYTF
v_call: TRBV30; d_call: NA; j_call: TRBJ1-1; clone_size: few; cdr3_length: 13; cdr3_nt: TGTGCCTGGAGTGTTGGGGCGCACACTGAAGCTTTCTTT; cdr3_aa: CAWSVGAHTEAFF
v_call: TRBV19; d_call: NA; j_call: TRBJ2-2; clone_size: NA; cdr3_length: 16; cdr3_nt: TGTGCCAGTAGTCCTAGTCATCATTCTGGTTCCGGGGAGCTGTTTTTT; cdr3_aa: CASSPSHHSGSGELFF
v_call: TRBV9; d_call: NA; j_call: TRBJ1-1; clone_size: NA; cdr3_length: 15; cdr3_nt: TGTGCCAGCAGCGTAGTCGGGGTCGGAAACACTGAAGCTTTCTTT; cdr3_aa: CASSVVGVGNTEAFF
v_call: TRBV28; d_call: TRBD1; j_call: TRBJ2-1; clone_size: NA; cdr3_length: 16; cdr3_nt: TGTGCCAGCAGTTCCCCGGACAGGGGGTATTACAATGAGCAGTTCTTC; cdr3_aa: CASSSPDRGYYNEQFF
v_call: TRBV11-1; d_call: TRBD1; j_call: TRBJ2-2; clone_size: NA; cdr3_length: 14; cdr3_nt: TGTGCCAGCAGCTTGACAGGGTACACCGGGGAGCTGTTTTTT; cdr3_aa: CASSLTGYTGELFF
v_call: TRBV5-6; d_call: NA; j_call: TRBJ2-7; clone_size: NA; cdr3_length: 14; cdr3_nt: TGTGCCAGCAGCTTGGCGGGGAGAGGATACGAGCAGTACTTC; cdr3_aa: CASSLAGRGYEQYF
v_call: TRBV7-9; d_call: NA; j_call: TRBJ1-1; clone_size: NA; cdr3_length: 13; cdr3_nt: TGTGCCAGCAGCCAAAATAGGAGGACTGAAGCTTTCTTT; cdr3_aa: CASSQNRRTEAFF
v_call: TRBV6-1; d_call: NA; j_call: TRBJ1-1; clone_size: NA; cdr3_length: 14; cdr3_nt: TGTGCCAGCAGTGTAGGTCCCGGGGTTCCTGAAGCTTTCTTT; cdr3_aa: CASSVGPGVPEAFF
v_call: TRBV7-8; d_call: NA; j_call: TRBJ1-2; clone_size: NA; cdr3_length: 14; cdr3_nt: TGTGCCAGCAGCGCCCGGACAGTCACCTATGGCTACACCTTC; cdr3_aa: CASSARTVTYGYTF
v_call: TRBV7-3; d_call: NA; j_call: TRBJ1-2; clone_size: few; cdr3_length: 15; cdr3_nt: TGTGCCAGCAGCTTAACGGCCAGGGATGACTATGGCTACACCTTC; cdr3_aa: CASSLTARDDYGYTF
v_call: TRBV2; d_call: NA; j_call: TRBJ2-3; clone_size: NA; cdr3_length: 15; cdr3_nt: TGTGCCAGCAGTGCATGGACTGCTGTGATAGATACGCAGTATTTT; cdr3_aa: CASSAWTAVIDTQYF
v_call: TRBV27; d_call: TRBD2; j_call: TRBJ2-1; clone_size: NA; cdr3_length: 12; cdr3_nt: TGTGCCAGCAGTACGGGAGGGGATGAGCAGTTCTTC; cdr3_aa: CASSTGGDEQFF
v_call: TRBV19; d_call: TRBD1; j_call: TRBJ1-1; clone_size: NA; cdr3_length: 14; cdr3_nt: TGTGCCAGTAGGGTGACAGGGGGCAACACTGAAGCTTTCTTT; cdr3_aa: CASRVTGGNTEAFF
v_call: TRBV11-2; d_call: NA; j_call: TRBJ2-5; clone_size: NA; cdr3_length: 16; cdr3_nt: TGTGCCAGCAGCTTAGAGGGCGGACTGGCCGGCGAGACCCAGTACTTC; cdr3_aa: CASSLEGGLAGETQYF
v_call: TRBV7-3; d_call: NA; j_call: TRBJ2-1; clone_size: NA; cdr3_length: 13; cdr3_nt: TGTGCCAGCAGCTTACCCGGGACTGAGGAGCAGTTCTTC; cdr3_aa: CASSLPGTEEQFF
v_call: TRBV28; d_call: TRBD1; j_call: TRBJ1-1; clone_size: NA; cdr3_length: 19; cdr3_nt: TGTGCCAGCAGTTTTACCTCCGACAGGGTTATGTTGGGGAACACTGAAGCTTTCTTT; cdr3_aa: CASSFTSDRVMLGNTEAFF
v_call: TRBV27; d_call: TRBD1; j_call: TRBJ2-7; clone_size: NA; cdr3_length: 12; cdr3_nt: TGTGCCAGCAGTAACAGGGGCGGCGAGCAGTACTTC; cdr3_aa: CASSNRGGEQYF
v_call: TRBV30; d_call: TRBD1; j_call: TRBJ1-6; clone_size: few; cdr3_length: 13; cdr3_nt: TGTGCCGGGCAGACAGGGGATGGTTCACCCCTCCACTTT; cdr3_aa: CAGQTGDGSPLHF
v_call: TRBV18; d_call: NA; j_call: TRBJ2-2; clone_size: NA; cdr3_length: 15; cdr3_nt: TGTGCCAGCTCACCACCCTTCGCGAACACCGGGGAGCTGTTTTTT; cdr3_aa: CASSPPFANTGELFF
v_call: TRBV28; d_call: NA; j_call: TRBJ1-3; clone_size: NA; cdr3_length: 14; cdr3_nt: TGTGCCAGCAGTTTTTTGGCAACTGGAAACACCATATATTTT; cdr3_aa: CASSFLATGNTIYF
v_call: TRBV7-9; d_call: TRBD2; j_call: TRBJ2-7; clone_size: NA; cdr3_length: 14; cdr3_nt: TGTGCCAGCAGCTTAGCGGGACTAGCCTACGAGCAGTACTTC; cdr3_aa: CASSLAGLAYEQYF
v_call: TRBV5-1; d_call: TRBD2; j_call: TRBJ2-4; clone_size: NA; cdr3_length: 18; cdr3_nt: TGCGCCAGCAGCAATCAAGGACTAGCGGGAGTTAACAAAAACATTCAGTACTTC; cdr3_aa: CASSNQGLAGVNKNIQYF
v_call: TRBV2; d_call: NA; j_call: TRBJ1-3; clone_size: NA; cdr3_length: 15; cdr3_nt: TGTGCCAGCAGGGATGACGGGGGCTCTGGAAACACCATATATTTT; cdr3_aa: CASRDDGGSGNTIYF
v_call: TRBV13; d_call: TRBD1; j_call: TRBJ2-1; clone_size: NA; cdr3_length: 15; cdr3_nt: TGTGCCAGCAGCCCCAGGGGACAGGGGGCGCCTGAGCAGTTCTTC; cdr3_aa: CASSPRGQGAPEQFF